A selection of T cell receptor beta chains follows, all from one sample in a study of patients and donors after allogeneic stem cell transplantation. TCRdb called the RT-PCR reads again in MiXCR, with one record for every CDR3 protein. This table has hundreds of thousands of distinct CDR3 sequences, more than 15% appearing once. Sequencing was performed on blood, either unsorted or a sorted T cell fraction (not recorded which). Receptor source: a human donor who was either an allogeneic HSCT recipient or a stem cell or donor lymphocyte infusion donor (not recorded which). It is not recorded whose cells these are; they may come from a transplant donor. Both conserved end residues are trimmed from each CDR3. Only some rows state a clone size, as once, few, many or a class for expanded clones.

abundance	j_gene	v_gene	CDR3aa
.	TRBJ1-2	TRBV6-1	ASSKQGNYGYT
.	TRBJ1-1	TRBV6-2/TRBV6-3	ASSYSDYSLWGTEAF
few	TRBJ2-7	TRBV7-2	ASTPMEGQGYEQY
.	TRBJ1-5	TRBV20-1	SARGVGQPQH
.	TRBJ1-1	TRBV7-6	ASSRRQIMNTEAF
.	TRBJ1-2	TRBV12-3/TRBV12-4	ASSFNIGGYT
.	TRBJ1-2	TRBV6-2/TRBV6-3	ASTHEQAPYYGYT
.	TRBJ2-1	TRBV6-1	ASSRDSLSYNEQF
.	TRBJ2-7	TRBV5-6	ASSFWPYEQY
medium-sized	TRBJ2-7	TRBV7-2	ASSPTSRSSYEQY
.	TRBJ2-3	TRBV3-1	ASSQDRSSGRTDTQY
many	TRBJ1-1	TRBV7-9	ASSLGAGRNTEAF
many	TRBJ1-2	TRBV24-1	ATSDQTGTYPNYGYT
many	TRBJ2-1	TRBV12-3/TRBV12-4	ASRGTANNEQF